These T cell receptor beta chains were read from a single sample in a study of blood T cell repertoires in COVID-19. Only in-frame clones appear in the TCRdb table, and some are missing; sequencing was by immunoSEQ multiplex PCR. The profile shows some 100,000 clones, approximately 87% of them singletons. The source material was peripheral blood. The receptors stem from a woman aged 60-75 years with acute or convalescent COVID-19. Each CDR3 is given with its conserved first and last residue.

CASSPQRGQSGELFF	TRBV4-1	TRBJ2-2
CASSLTGQGGEKLFF	TRBV28	TRBJ1-4
CASSYGTANNSPLHF	TRBV6-5	TRBJ1-6
CASSPSIGLSANEQFF	TRBV18	TRBJ2-1
CSASRLGPYNEQFF	TRBV20-1	TRBJ2-1
CASSWGDRSSYEQYF	TRBV5-1	TRBJ2-7
CASSFRDSRGYTF	TRBV28	TRBJ1-2
CASSSPGEGNQPQHF	TRBV6-6	TRBJ1-5
CASRTGGGSYTF	TRBV3-1/TRBV3-2	TRBJ1-2
CASSLSSRLEGDNEQFF	TRBV27	TRBJ2-1
CASSPRRTYKTQYF	TRBV21-1	TRBJ2-3
CASSSSRPQHF	TRBV28	TRBJ1-5
CAIKLAGRDTQYF	TRBV10-3	TRBJ2-3
CSVEGRMGQFF	TRBV29-1	TRBJ2-1
CASSPGTDPNEKLFF	TRBV5-1	TRBJ1-4
CASSYGLASEQYF	TRBV3-1/TRBV3-2	TRBJ2-7
CASRPPQGTIYF	TRBV6-5	TRBJ1-3
CASSLVGAANSPLHF	TRBV5-1	TRBJ1-6
CASNLRGANYGYTF	TRBV19	TRBJ1-2
CAIREGQQGEKLFF	TRBV10-3	TRBJ1-4
CASSGVAGYEQYF	TRBV7-2	TRBJ2-7
CASSQDRSGNGYEQYF	TRBV4-3	TRBJ2-7
CASSLDRDQPQHF	TRBV5-4	TRBJ1-5
CATSAGGPGTQYF	TRBV24-1	TRBJ2-5
CASNNLDRNTEAFF	TRBV19	TRBJ1-1
CASSLEGRISGNTIYF	TRBV28	TRBJ1-3
CASAKVRVNTEAFF	TRBV6-5	TRBJ1-1
CASSQPTGPTDTQYF	TRBV28	TRBJ2-3
CASSPGVGRGEDSNQPQHF	TRBV18	TRBJ1-5
CASSEFTAGATDTQYF	TRBV25-1	TRBJ2-3
CSVRTGTGNNQPQHF	TRBV29-1	TRBJ1-5
CASSPQGLVAGWQFF	TRBV6-5	TRBJ2-1
CASSLLAGQTGELFF	TRBV11-3	TRBJ2-2
CASRTGTGQPQHF	TRBV28	TRBJ1-5
CASSGQGEETQYF	TRBV6-2/TRBV6-3	TRBJ2-5
CATDTSYGYTF	TRBV7-9	TRBJ1-2
CASSRTGGSYEQYF	TRBV6-5	TRBJ2-7
CASSFLADTQYF	TRBV7-8	TRBJ2-3
CASSSISGGTVEQFF	TRBV7-3	TRBJ2-1
CASSDTGDEQYF	TRBV6-1	TRBJ2-7
CASRAGLAGGRAYNEQFF	TRBV19	TRBJ2-1
CASDPASGRYNEQFF	TRBV28	TRBJ2-1
CASSLRSKRYAGELFF	TRBV7-3	TRBJ2-2
CASLTDRGYNEQFF	TRBV18	TRBJ2-1
CASSQTGANSYEQYF	TRBV28	TRBJ2-7
CASSYWTEGQFF	TRBV28	TRBJ2-1
CATSDPTGEDTQYF	TRBV24-1	TRBJ2-3
CAWSVQGSYEQYF	TRBV30	TRBJ2-7